This is a list of T cell receptor beta chains from one sample in a study of OX40 agonist ivuxolimab in advanced cancers. The table came from immunoSEQ multiplex PCR; TCRdb's copy has only in-frame clones and leaves some out. The sample records about 30,000 clones, 70% to 85% being singletons. This specimen was CD4+ or CD8+ T cells sorted from blood, taken in a trial of the OX40 agonist ivuxolimab. All receptors come from an adult with an advanced solid tumor such as melanoma, head and neck, liver or kidney cancer. The CDR3 runs from the conserved cysteine through the conserved F or W. D genes are given only for firm matches. Clone size is given for some rows only: seen once, a few or many times, or a class if the clone is expanded.

d_call	cdr3_length	j_call	v_call	clone_size	cdr3_aa
NA	11	TRBJ2-1	TRBV20-1	NA	CSAMTGPEAIF
NA	14	TRBJ2-2	TRBV7-9	NA	CASSLSTNTGELFF
NA	15	TRBJ2-2	TRBV7-9	NA	CASSLTVANTGELFF
NA	15	TRBJ2-1	TRBV7-8	NA	CASSLLGGSYNEQFF
TRBD1	13	TRBJ2-7	TRBV30	NA	CASRDRKSYEQYF
NA	13	TRBJ2-7	TRBV4-1	medium-sized	CASSPLEGEEQYF
NA	15	TRBJ2-2	TRBV14	medium-sized	CASSQTGRWAGELFF
NA	16	TRBJ2-1	TRBV28	NA	CASSTERLTFYNEQFF
NA	13	TRBJ1-1	TRBV4-2	NA	CASSQYGPTEAFF
NA	14	TRBJ1-1	TRBV5-1	NA	CASSFRVGNTEAFF
TRBD1	15	TRBJ2-5	TRBV5-6	NA	CASSWGTGGLKTQYF
NA	12	TRBJ2-7	TRBV29-1	NA	CSVEGPNYEQYF
TRBD1	13	TRBJ2-7	TRBV28	NA	CASSFGTVSEQYF
NA	14	TRBJ2-7	TRBV5-1	NA	CASSIYGEGYEQYF
NA	16	TRBJ2-2	TRBV15	NA	CATSSGSGSNTGELFF
NA	16	TRBJ2-1	TRBV4-2	NA	CASSPEGSQIYNEQFF
NA	16	TRBJ2-1	TRBV7-9	NA	CASSLPPSEVNNEQFF
NA	14	TRBJ2-3	TRBV9	NA	CASSVGSRTDTQYF
NA	15	TRBJ1-4	TRBV2	NA	CASRRDSSTNEKLFF
NA	14	TRBJ1-1	TRBV4-1	NA	CASSHKGGYTEAFF
NA	16	TRBJ1-1	TRBV6-5	NA	CASSYSMGSMNTEAFF
TRBD1	16	TRBJ1-4	TRBV15	NA	CATSRGGQGTNEKLFF
TRBD1	15	TRBJ2-1	TRBV18	few	CASSPAGGEFGEQFF
NA	15	TRBJ2-7	TRBV4-2	NA	CASSQHRRASYEQYF
TRBD1	16	TRBJ1-1	TRBV19	NA	CASSKETGGINTEAFF
TRBD1	15	TRBJ1-6	TRBV2	NA	CASTEGTGLGSPLHF
NA	14	TRBJ2-1	TRBV19	once	CASRYDVRYNEQFF
TRBD2	14	TRBJ2-5	TRBV30	NA	CAWSVLAGQETQYF
NA	15	TRBJ2-1	TRBV13	NA	CASSLLYGSYNEQFF